The 10 T cell receptor beta chains in this list originate from one sample, sequenced in a study of control samples from healthy donors and cancer patients. TCRdb's table, derived via immunoSEQ multiplex PCR, lists solely in-frame clones and lacks some. The sample shows about 180,000 clones, roughly 89% of them seen only once. Sequencing input: blood. Receptor source: a woman between 50 and 59 years old in good health.

This chain connects TRBV5-1 to TRBJ2-3; 8 positions agree with TRBD1. Germline V lookup: CDR1 SGHRS, CDR2 YFSETQ. The V segment lost 4 bases and the J segment 0 bases; nucleotides outside the gene matches: 4. This CDR3 is built from 15 residues. The CDR3 is CASSRDRGSTDTQYF. The CDR3 nucleotides are TGCGCCAGCAGCCGTGACAGGGGAAGCACAGATACGCAGTATTTT.

The J gene is TRBJ1-2, the V gene TRBV27; D perhaps matches TRBD1 (5 bases). This CDR3 spans 15 amino acids. The germline V and J ends were trimmed by 0 bases and 3 bases, with 11 bases remaining between them. Germline V gene sequence: CDR1 MNHEY, CDR2 SMNVEV (reference sequence). The CDR3 is CASSLSPRADYGYTF. CDR3 DNA: TGTGCCAGCAGTTTATCCCCCAGGGCGGACTATGGCTACACCTTC.

CDR3 sequence reads: CASSLTGGSYNEQFF. CDR3 coding DNA: TGTGCCAGCAGCCTTACAGGAGGCTCCTACAATGAGCAGTTCTTC. This rearrangement joins TRBV7-2 to TRBJ2-1; tentatively, D is TRBD1 or TRBD2 (5 bases each). Looked up from germline, CDR1 is SGHTA and CDR2 is FQGNSA. This CDR3 contains 15 residues. V lost 5 bases and J lost 0, with 11 bases in between. The full variable domain, with the rest looked up from reference TRBV7-2 and TRBJ2-1, is GAGVSQSPSNKVTEKGKDVELRCDPISGHTALYWYRQSLGQGLEFLIYFQGNSAPDKSGLPSDRFSAERTGGSVSTLTIQRTQQEDSAVYLCASSLTGGSYNEQFFGPGTRLTVL.

The chain recombines TRBV20-1 with TRBJ2-1, with TRBD1 matching 8 bases. After removal of 3 bases from V and 8 bases from J, the junction contained 12 bases not matched to a gene. The length of the CDR3 is 15 residues. Per germline, CDR1 DFQATT and CDR2 SNEGSKA (reference sequence). This chain's CDR3 is CSASLVGQGLDEQFF. The CDR3 region has the DNA TGCAGTGCTAGTTTGGTTGGACAGGGTCTCGATGAGCAGTTCTTC.

This clone was seen only once. The CDR3 sequence: CSASLGVTYGYTF. The CDR3 nucleotides are TGCAGTGCTAGTCTAGGGGTTACCTATGGCTACACCTTC. The genes are TRBV20-1 and TRBJ1-2, with D possibly TRBD1 on 5 matching bases. Germline loops: CDR1 DFQATT, CDR2 SNEGSKA (reference sequence). The CDR3 is made up of 13 amino acids. V was trimmed by 3 bases and J by 4 bases, leaving 12 bases between them.

The chain links TRBV2 to TRBJ2-1; unclear D gene. CDR1 and CDR2 (germline): SNHLY, FYNNEI. There are 14 residues in the CDR3. V gave up 4 bases and J gave up 5 bases, with 12 bases separating them. This chain's CDR3 is CASSVLNPNNEQFF. CDR3 in DNA: TGTGCCAGCAGTGTATTAAACCCTAACAATGAGCAGTTCTTC.

This rearrangement joins TRBV7-2 to TRBJ1-5, with D unresolved. The ends were cut back, 5 bases at V and 0 bases at J, with 8 bases in the middle. The germline V gene has CDR1 SGHTA and CDR2 FQGNSA. The CDR3 runs to 14 residues. The CDR3 here is CASSNSVSNQPQHF. The CDR3 DNA reads TGTGCCAGCAGCAACAGTGTTAGCAATCAGCCCCAGCATTTT.

The J gene is TRBJ2-3, the V gene TRBV10-3; no clear D gene. The germline V gene encodes CDR1 ENHRY and CDR2 SYGVKD. Deletions cut 10 bases from V and 2 bases from J, with 10 bases between. The CDR3 loop spans 12 amino acids. The CDR3 reads CATKSDTDTQYF. The CDR3 DNA follows: TGTGCCACGAAAAGCGACACAGATACGCAGTATTTT.

The CDR3 reads CASSQDLTGKETQYF. CDR3 DNA: TGTGCCAGCAGCCAAGATTTGACAGGGAAAGAGACCCAGTACTTC. V and J are TRBV4-2 and TRBJ2-5, with 7 positions matching TRBD1. Germline V gives CDR1 LGHNA, CDR2 YNFKEQ. CDR3 length: 15 amino acids. The V gene end was trimmed by 0 bases and the J gene end by 3 bases; junction bases not matched to a gene: 4.

The CDR3 reads CASSYSQGRGNTIYF. The CDR3 nucleotides are TGTGCCAGCAGTTACTCGCAGGGGCGCGGAAACACCATATATTTT. The chain couples TRBV6-5 to TRBJ1-3, with D tentatively TRBD1 (6 bases). Germline assignment: CDR1 MNHEY and CDR2 SVGAGI. The CDR3 covers 15 residues. V shed 0 bases and J shed 4 bases, with 10 bases lying between them.